This TCR beta chain was recovered during a study of CD8 T cells in Susac syndrome (dated by TCRdb to between 2018 and 2021). Broadly, across the study: Of the Susac syndrome patients who were sequenced, fewer than ten were in clinical remission while six had clinically active disease. CD8+ T cell repertoire clonality was compared between some 12 healthy donors, around 14 Susac syndrome patients and approximately 15 multiple sclerosis patients. Whether CD8+ T cell activation and differentiation in Susac syndrome was antigen driven was tested using repertoire sequencing. At the time of blood withdrawal, Susac syndrome patients were either therapy-naive, taking corticosteroids (with some also receiving IVIg), or on IVIg alone.

Because CD62L sheds upon thawing, CD27 and CD45RA staining defined memory subsets for TEMRA sorting. Peripheral blood CD8+ and CD4+ T cells from healthy donors, Susac syndrome patients and multiple sclerosis patients were profiled by high-throughput TCR beta sequencing. Both total CD8+ T cells and sorted CD8+ TEMRA cells were sequenced from 5 or 6 Susac syndrome patients. The Susac syndrome patients fulfilled recently defined diagnostic criteria for definite or probable disease. Bulk CD8+ and CD4+ T cells were purified by magnetic negative isolation, whereas CD8+ TEMRA cells were enriched by FACS. Blood was drawn into EDTA tubes, processed within 24 hours, and PBMCs were isolated by density gradient centrifugation. PBMCs intended for TCR sequencing were cryopreserved in liquid nitrogen and were subsequently thawed in a 37 degrees C water bath. Fluorescence-activated cell sorting on a BD FACSAria III was used to enrich CD8+ TEMRA cells from thawed PBMCs. The sorted or isolated CD4+, CD8+ and CD8+ TEMRA cells had a purity of 90% or higher.

Overall results and qualifications from the work: The number of individuals in the TCR sequencing and HLA analysis was acknowledged as relatively small. Some 17 Susac-specific public clones were identified in the total CD8+ repertoire, and roughly five Susac-specific public clones were identified in the CD8+ TEMRA repertoire. CD8+ repertoires in Susac syndrome showed clonal expansion, which was highest in CD8+ TEMRA cells and was greater in clinically active patients than in remitting patients.

CDR1 LGHNA and CDR2 YSLEER were looked up in the germline V gene. Including the terminal cysteine and phenylalanine, the CDR3 comprises 13 residues. Only the CDR3 DNA stays, 39 bases, in frame from base 1. V and J are truncated by 8 bases and 3 bases respectively, leaving an intervening sequence of 13 bases. RNA was extracted using the RNeasy kit, and about 0.45 to 1 ug of the RNA was reverse transcribed with random hexamers. The immunoSEQ multiplex PCR assay, covering 54 Vbeta and 13 Jbeta segments, was used to amplify TCR beta CDR3 regions. PCR amplification bias was corrected using a synthetic template baseline for primer optimization and computational correction. Per the original workflow: Reads were assigned to V, D and J genes according to IMGT and analyzed in immunoSEQ Analyzer, with only productive sequences retained. To calculate clonality, Shannon entropy was normalized by log2 of the number of productive unique sequences and then subtracted from one. Public and private clones were assessed among the 100 most prevalent clones of each patient and control. A clone was defined as Susac-specific if it was absent from the healthy and MS cohorts, from about 1,100 published viral clones and from other ImmuneACCESS disease sequences. Through fastp at Q25 and MiXCR, TCRdb rebuilt clones from the public reads, retaining in-frame beta chains. Under each unique CDR3 protein, matching rows form one entry showing the most common genes and DNA. TCRdb's processing, not the study's, gives the V and J calls here. The sample includes some 1,500 distinct CDR3 sequences, with 60% to 75% observed a single time. Over 25% of the sample is held by the ten biggest clonotypes.

Note on this clonotype: Its antigen remains undetermined. No qualities accompany the bases; no much larger clone lies one base away.

The sample was CD8+ TEMRA cells from PBMCs. The cell subset or site tag for this specimen amounts to: FACS-sorted terminally differentiated effector memory CD8+ T cells re-expressing CD45RA (CD8+ TEMRA). The sequence was obtained from a human donor with Susac syndrome. The chain couples TRBV4-3 to TRBJ1-1; the D gene remains uncertain. The CDR3 corresponds to CASCPSRYTEAFF. The bases are TGCGCCAGCTGCCCCTCCAGGTACACTGAAGCTTTCTTT.